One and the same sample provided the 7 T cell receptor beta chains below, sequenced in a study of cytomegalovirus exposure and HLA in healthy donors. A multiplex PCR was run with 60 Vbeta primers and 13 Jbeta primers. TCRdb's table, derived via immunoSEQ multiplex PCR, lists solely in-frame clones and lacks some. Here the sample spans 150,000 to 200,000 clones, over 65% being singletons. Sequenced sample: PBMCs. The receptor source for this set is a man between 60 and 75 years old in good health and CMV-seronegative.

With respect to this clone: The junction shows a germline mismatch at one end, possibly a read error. The CDR3 here is CASSPSGEGYGYPF. The CDR3 DNA is TGCGCCAGCAGCCCATCTGGGGAGGGCTATGGCTACCCCTTC. The gene calls are TRBV5-1 and TRBJ1-2; D gene ambiguous. The CDR3 is made up of 14 amino acids. Germline CDR1 and CDR2: SGHRS and YFSETQ.

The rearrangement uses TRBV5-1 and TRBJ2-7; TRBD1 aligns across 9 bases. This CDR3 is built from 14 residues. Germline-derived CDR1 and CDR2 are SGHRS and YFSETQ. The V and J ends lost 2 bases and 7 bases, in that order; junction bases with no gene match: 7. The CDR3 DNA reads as TGCGCCAGCAGCTTCCGGGACAGGGCTGGTGAGCAGTACTTC. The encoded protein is CASSFRDRAGEQYF.

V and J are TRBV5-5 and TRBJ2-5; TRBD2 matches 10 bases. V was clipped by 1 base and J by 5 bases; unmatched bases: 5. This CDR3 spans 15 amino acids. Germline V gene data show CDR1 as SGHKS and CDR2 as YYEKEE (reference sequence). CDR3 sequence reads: CASSLITSGVETQYF. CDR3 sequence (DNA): TGTGCCAGCAGCTTGATCACTAGCGGGGTTGAGACCCAGTACTTC.

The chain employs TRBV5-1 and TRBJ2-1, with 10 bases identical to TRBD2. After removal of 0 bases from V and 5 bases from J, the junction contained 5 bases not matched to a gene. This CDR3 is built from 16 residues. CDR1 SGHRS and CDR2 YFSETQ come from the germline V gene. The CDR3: CASSLGGLAGDNEQFF. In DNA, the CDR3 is TGCGCCAGCAGCTTGGGCGGGCTAGCGGGAGACAATGAGCAGTTCTTC.

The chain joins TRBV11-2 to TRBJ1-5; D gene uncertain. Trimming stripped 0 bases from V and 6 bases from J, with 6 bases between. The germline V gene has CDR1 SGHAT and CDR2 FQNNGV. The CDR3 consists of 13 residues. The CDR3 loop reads CASSLDPLQPQHF. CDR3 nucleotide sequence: TGTGCCAGCAGCTTAGATCCCCTTCAGCCCCAGCATTTT. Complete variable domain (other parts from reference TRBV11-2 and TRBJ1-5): EAGVAQSPRYKIIEKRQSVAFWCNPISGHATLYWYQQILGQGPKLLIQFQNNGVVDDSQLPKDRFSAERLKGVDSTLKIQPAKLEDSAVYLCASSLDPLQPQHFGDGTRLSIL.

The DNA of the CDR3 is TGCGCCAGCAGCCTCTCGACCGGGACAGGGGGCTCTGGAGCTTTCTTT. Translated, it gives CASSLSTGTGGSGAFF. The chain links TRBV4-3 to TRBJ1-1; 12 positions match TRBD1. Germline V lookup: CDR1 LGHNA, CDR2 YSLEER. V lost 4 bases, J lost 10 bases, and 13 bases stayed unmatched. CDR3 length: 16 amino acids.

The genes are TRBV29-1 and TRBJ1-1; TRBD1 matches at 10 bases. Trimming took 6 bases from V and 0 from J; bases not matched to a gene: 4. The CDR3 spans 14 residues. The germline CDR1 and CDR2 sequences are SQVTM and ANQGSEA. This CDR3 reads CSVVDRGLNTEAFF. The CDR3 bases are TGCAGCGTAGTTGACAGGGGGCTGAACACTGAAGCTTTCTTT. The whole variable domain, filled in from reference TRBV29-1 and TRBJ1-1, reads SAVISQKPSRDICQRGTSLTIQCQVDSQVTMMFWYRQQPGQSLTLIATANQGSEATYESGFVIDKFPISRPNLTFSTLTVSNMSPEDSSIYLCSVVDRGLNTEAFFGQGTRLTVV.